This T cell receptor beta chain was documented in a study of PD-1 blockade in classical Hodgkin lymphoma. Sequenced by immunoSEQ multiplex PCR; TCRdb stores in-frame clones only, minus some. Among around 30,000 clones listed, approximately 90% were seen once. Trimming pared 4 bases from V and 9 bases from J, leaving 17 bases between. CDR1 and CDR2 (germline): SGHDT, YYEEEE. The CDR3 runs to 13 residues. Time point noted: newly diagnosed, previously untreated cHL patient sample. Isolation of CD4+ T cells from thawed PBMCs was performed by magnetic negative selection. The sequence derives from a human donor with classical Hodgkin lymphoma. Specimen: CD4+ T cells from blood. The V gene is TRBV5-6, the J gene TRBJ2-7; D may be TRBD1 (6 bases). CDR3 amino acids: CASSPLQGPGQYF. The CDR3 bases are TGTGCCAGCAGCCCTTTACAGGGCCCTGGGCAGTACTTC.